The T cell receptor beta chain described here comes from a study of identical twins. TCRdb re-analysed the 5' RACE reads in MiXCR, keeping a single row per CDR3 protein. The sample records about 720,000 distinct CDR3 sequences, 18% being singletons. The CDR3 runs 12 residues. V lost 5 bases, J lost 6 bases, and 9 bases lay in between. CDR1 SGHKS and CDR2 YYEKEE come from the germline V gene (reference sequence). This clonotype was detected only a few times. These data also formed part of another study, on T cells expressing NK-cell markers.

This TCR came from a woman aged 18-29 years in good health. The chain has TRBV5-5 and TRBJ1-5; no clear D. The sequencing input was PBMCs. CDR3 sequence (DNA): TGTGCCAGCAGGTTGACCCCTCAGCCCCAGCATTTT. As protein: CASRLTPQPQHF.